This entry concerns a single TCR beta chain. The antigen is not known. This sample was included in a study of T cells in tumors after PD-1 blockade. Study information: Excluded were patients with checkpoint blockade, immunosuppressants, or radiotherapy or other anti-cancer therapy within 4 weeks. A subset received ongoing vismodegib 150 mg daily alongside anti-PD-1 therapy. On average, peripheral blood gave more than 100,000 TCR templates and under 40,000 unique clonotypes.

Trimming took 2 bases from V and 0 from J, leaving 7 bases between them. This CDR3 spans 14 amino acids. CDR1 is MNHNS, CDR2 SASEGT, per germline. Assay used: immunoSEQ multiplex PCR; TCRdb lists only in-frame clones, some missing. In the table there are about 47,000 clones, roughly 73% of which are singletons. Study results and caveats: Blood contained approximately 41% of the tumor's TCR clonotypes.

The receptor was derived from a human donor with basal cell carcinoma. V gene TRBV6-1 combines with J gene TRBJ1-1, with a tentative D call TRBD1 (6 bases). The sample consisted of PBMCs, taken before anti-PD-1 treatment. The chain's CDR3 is CASSEQGMNTEAFF. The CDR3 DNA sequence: TGTGCCAGCAGTGAACAGGGGATGAACACTGAAGCTTTCTTT.